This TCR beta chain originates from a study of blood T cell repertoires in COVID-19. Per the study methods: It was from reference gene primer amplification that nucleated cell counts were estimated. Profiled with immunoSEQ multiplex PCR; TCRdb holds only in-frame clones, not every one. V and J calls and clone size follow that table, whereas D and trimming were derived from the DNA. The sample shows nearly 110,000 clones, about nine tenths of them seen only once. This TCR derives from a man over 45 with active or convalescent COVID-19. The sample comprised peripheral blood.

The CDR3 region has the DNA TGTGCCAGCAGCTTAGGGTCCGGGGGAATTGGGTATGGCTACACCTTC. Protein: CASSLGSGGIGYGYTF. The rearrangement links TRBV7-8 to TRBJ1-2, with D possibly matching TRBD1 (5 bases). V gave up 1 base and J gave up 5 bases, with 17 bases separating them. The CDR3 spans 16 residues. In germline, CDR1 is SGHVS, CDR2 FQNEAQ.